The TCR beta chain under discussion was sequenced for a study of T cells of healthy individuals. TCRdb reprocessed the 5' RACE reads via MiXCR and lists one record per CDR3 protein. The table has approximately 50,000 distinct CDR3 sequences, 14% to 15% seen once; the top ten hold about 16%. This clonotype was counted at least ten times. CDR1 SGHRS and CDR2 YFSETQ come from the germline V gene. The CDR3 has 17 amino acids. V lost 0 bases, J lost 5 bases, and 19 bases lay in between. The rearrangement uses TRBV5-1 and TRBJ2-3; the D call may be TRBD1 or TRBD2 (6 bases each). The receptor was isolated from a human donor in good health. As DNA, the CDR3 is TGCGCCAGCAGCTTGGGGCTGATGGGGGGCCGTGGAGATACGCAGTATTTT. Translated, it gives CASSLGLMGGRGDTQYF.